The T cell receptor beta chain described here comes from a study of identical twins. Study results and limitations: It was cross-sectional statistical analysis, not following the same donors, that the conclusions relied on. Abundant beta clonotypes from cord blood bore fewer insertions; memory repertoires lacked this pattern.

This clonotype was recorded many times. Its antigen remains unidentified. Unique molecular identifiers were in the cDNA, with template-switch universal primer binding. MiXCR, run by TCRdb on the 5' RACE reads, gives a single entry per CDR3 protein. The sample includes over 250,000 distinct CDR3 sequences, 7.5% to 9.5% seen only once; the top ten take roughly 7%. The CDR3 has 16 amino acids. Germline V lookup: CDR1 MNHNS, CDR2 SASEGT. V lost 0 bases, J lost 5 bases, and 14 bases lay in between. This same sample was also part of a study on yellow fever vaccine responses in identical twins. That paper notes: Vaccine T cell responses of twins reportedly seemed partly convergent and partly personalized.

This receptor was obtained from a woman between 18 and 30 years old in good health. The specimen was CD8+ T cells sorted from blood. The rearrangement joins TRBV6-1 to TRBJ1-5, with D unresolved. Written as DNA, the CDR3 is TGTGCCAGCAGTGAAGCGATCTTGGCCCCAGATCAGCCCCAGCATTTT. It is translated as CASSEAILAPDQPQHF.